This T cell receptor beta chain was recovered during a study of cytomegalovirus exposure and HLA in healthy donors. Study-level information: The same platform was used for the roughly 130 validation repertoires as for the roughly 670 first-cohort repertoires, as reported in a later analysis.

Profiling relied on immunoSEQ multiplex PCR, and the TCRdb table lists in-frame clones only, not all of them. In the table there are around 75,000 clones, about 85% of which are singletons. The length of the CDR3 is 16 residues. V trimming: 3 bases; J trimming: 3 bases; junction bases outside the gene matches: 7. Germline lookup yields CDR1 MGHRA and CDR2 YSYEKL. Separation from the roughly 670-subject first cohort characterized the roughly 110-subject validation cohort, to which the donors belonged. Note on this clone: The target antigen is unknown.

General study points: In vitro checks showed that a few CMV-associated chains really do target CMV antigens. Rarity characterized most TCR sequences, yet some public TCRs appeared in many donors.

This TCR derives from a man aged 25 to 45 in good health and CMV-seronegative. The V call is TRBV4-1, the J call TRBJ2-3; the match to TRBD1 covers 9 bases. The specimen was PBMCs. The CDR3 bases are TGCGCCAGCAGCCACCCGGGACAGGGCCTTACAGATACGCAGTATTTT. Translated, it gives CASSHPGQGLTDTQYF.